The subject of this entry is one T cell receptor (beta chain). Its antigen is not identified. Stem cell-like memory, regulatory, central memory and naive CD4+ cells were sorted via CD45RO/CCR7/CD25/CD127/CD95/CD27. Trimming removed 1 base from V and 10 bases from J, with 13 bases in between. Germline loops: CDR1 GTSNPN, CDR2 SVGIG (reference sequence). The CDR3 runs to 12 residues. This entry comes from a study of beta chain features in type 1 diabetes. Broader study findings: For cells with high TCR expression, cDNA sequencing could yield over-representation. More deletions and fewer insertions at VDJ junctions were found in patients with type 1 diabetes. TCRB CDR3s from Type 1 diabetes patients were moderately but significantly shorter in all four CD4+ subsets.

All of the isolated RNA was reverse transcribed, so expressed TCRB transcripts were sequenced. Sequenced by immunoSEQ multiplex PCR; TCRdb stores in-frame clones only, minus some. The sample shows some 700,000 clones, around 15% of them seen only once. The chain has TRBV30 and TRBJ1-2; D might be TRBD1 (5 bases). Sample: naive CD4+ T cells from blood. The source is a man aged 18 to 35 with type 1 diabetes. Here the CDR3 DNA reads TGTGCCTGGAGTGAGGGACTATCGGACTACACCTTC. It encodes CAWSEGLSDYTF.